This TCR beta chain is drawn from a study of blood T cells in healthy people across ages. Study-wide results and limits: Diversity of TCR beta per million T cells declined in a roughly linear way with age.

The CDR3 spans 14 residues. Germline V CDR1 and CDR2: SQVTM, ANQGSEA. Using a J-beta primer mix together with a sample-barcoded 5' primer, a second PCR was run for roughly 6 to 12 cycles. Each CDR3 protein gets one entry after TCRdb re-called the 5' RACE reads with MiXCR. The data hold over a million distinct CDR3 sequences, with approximately 39% observed a single time. To note about this clonotype: No antigen is known for it. One junction end does not reproduce the germline sequence, and a read error may be involved.

The donors, all healthy, were Caucasians living in Russia, aged about 6 to 95. This sequence was found in a woman between 18 and 29 years old in good health. The sequencing input was blood. V usage is TRBV29-1 and J usage is TRBJ2-1, with 7 nucleotides matching TRBD2. CDR3 DNA sequence: TGCAGCGTACCTCTAGCGGTCTCCTACAATGAGCAGTTATTC. Translated, it gives CSVPLAVSYNEQLF.